The 2 T cell receptor beta chains below all came from one sample that was sequenced in a study of T cells after yellow fever vaccination. TCRdb passed the 5' RACE reads through MiXCR, listing each CDR3 protein once. The sample lists roughly 400,000 distinct CDR3 sequences; under 20% were seen once. The input for sequencing was PBMCs, taken before the yellow fever booster vaccination. The receptors stem from a man younger than 35 who received the YFV17D yellow fever vaccine.

A note on this clonotype: This may stem from a read error, because a much larger clone lies one nucleotide away. V is TRBV6-6 and J is TRBJ1-3, with D maybe TRBD1 (5 bases). The V and J ends lost 2 bases and 3 bases respectively, with 5 bases between them. The CDR3 contains 13 residues. Per germline, CDR1 MNHNY and CDR2 SVGAGI (reference sequence). The CDR3 DNA reads TGTGCCAGCAGTTACACAGGTGGAAACACCATATATTTT. This sequence encodes CASSYTGGNTIYF.

This clonotype was seen a few times. The chain employs TRBV5-1 and TRBJ2-3; possibly TRBD1 for D (6 bases). The CDR3 has 16 amino acids. Germline-derived CDR1 and CDR2 are SGHRS and YFSETQ. With 1 base removed from V and 5 bases from J, the gap between germline ends came to 17 bases. This chain's CDR3 is CASSLQGRMSGDTQYF. The CDR3 bases are TGCGCCAGCAGCTTGCAGGGGAGAATGAGCGGAGATACGCAGTATTTT. The full variable domain, with the rest looked up from reference TRBV5-1 and TRBJ2-3, is KAGVTQTPRYLIKTRGQQVTLSCSPISGHRSVSWYQQTPGQGLQFLFEYFSETQRNKGNFPGRFSGRQFSNSRSEMNVSTLELGDSALYLCASSLQGRMSGDTQYFGPGTRLTVL.